These 18 T cell receptor beta chains originate from one sample sequenced in a study of blood T cell repertoires in COVID-19. This table comes from immunoSEQ multiplex PCR, and its TCRdb copy is limited to in-frame clones, with some not included. The table records roughly 160,000 clones, roughly 86% of them present only once. The sequenced sample consisted of peripheral blood. These receptors were taken from a man in his late teens or twenties with acute or convalescent COVID-19.

Comment on this clone: In the same sample, other DNA sequences code for this CDR3. This chain joins TRBV4-2 and TRBJ1-6, with TRBD1 matching over 7 bases. Germline V gene sequence: CDR1 LGHNA, CDR2 YNFKEQ. V shed 1 base and J 10 bases; nucleotides not matched to a gene: 4. The CDR3 totals 14 residues. The CDR3 here is CASSQGQGGSPLHF. CDR3 in DNA: TGTGCCAGCAGCCAAGGACAGGGTGGCTCACCCCTCCACTTT.

This chain links TRBV9 with TRBJ2-2; tentative D call: TRBD1 (6 bases). Looked up from germline, CDR1 is SGDLS and CDR2 is YYNGEE. The V and J ends lost 0 bases and 2 bases respectively, with 11 bases between them. This CDR3 has 16 residues. CDR3 in amino acids: CASSVGAGVNTGELFF. As DNA, the CDR3 is TGTGCCAGCAGCGTAGGAGCAGGGGTTAACACCGGGGAGCTGTTTTTT.

The rearrangement links TRBV27 to TRBJ1-5; 7 nucleotides line up with TRBD1. The V gene end was trimmed by 3 bases and the J gene end by 2 bases; junction bases not matched to a gene: 4. Germline V gene sequence: CDR1 MNHEY, CDR2 SMNVEV (reference sequence). The CDR3 has 15 amino acids. The CDR3 nucleotides are TGTGCCAGCAGTTTCTCTGGGACAGGCAATCAGCCCCAGCATTTT. Amino acids: CASSFSGTGNQPQHF.

This clone has just one count. The V and J genes are TRBV7-8 and TRBJ1-5; perhaps TRBD1 as D (6 bases). Germline V gene sequence: CDR1 SGHVS, CDR2 FQNEAQ. This CDR3 is 16 amino acids long. V shed 8 bases and J shed 1 base, with 18 bases lying between them. The CDR3 DNA reads as TGTGCCAGCCGATTAGGCACAGGGTTAAGCAATCAGCCCCAGCATTTT. Translation gives CASRLGTGLSNQPQHF.

The chain is built from TRBV5-1 and TRBJ1-2; 7 positions match TRBD1. Germline V CDR1 and CDR2: SGHRS, YFSETQ. Trimming took 4 bases from V and 0 from J; bases not matched to a gene: 3. The length of the CDR3 is 14 residues. CDR3 DNA: TGCGCCAGCAGCACCGGGACAGCTAACTATGGCTACACCTTC. Encoded protein: CASSTGTANYGYTF.

This clone has more than one count but fewer than ten. The chain couples TRBV7-9 to TRBJ2-3; 8 positions match TRBD1. Germline V gene sequence: CDR1 SEHNR, CDR2 FQNEAQ (reference sequence). CDR3 size: 15 residues. J gave up 1 base and V 5 bases, and 5 bases lay outside the gene matches. In nucleotides, the CDR3 is TGTGCCAGCAGCAAGACAGGGGCCGGCACAGATACGCAGTATTTT. This gives the protein CASSKTGAGTDTQYF.

This clone came up a few times. The same CDR3 is also encoded by other DNA sequences in this sample. The chain employs TRBV9 and TRBJ1-3, with 8 bases lining up with TRBD1. V lost 4 bases, J lost 4 bases, and 7 bases stayed unmatched. Germline V gene data show CDR1 as SGDLS and CDR2 as YYNGEE. CDR3 length: 15 residues. CDR3 region: CASSPRTGGGNTIYF. In nucleotides, the CDR3 is TGTGCCAGCAGCCCGAGAACAGGGGGGGGAAACACCATATATTTT. Supplemented by reference TRBV9 and TRBJ1-3, the full variable domain reads DSGVTQTPKHLITATGQRVTLRCSPRSGDLSVYWYQQSLDQGLQFLIQYYNGEERAKGNILERFSAQQFPDLHSELNLSSLELGDSALYFCASSPRTGGGNTIYFGEGSWLTVV.

The CDR3 protein is CASSDRTEATGELFF. CDR3 sequence (DNA): TGTGCCAGCAGTGATCGGACAGAGGCCACCGGGGAGCTGTTTTTT. The J gene is TRBJ2-2, the V gene TRBV6-1; possible D gene TRBD1, 6 bases. This CDR3 comprises 15 residues. CDR1 and CDR2 (germline): MNHNS, SASEGT. The V end lost 3 bases, the J end lost 4 bases, and 12 bases lay between the germline ends.

This clone has more than one count but fewer than ten. V is TRBV29-1 and J is TRBJ1-3, with D uncertain. V dropped 1 base and J dropped 0 bases, with 10 bases sitting between them. The CDR3 totals 15 residues. CDR1 and CDR2 from the germline V gene are SQVTM and ANQGSEA. Written as DNA, the CDR3 is TGCAGCGTTGAAGCCGACGGGATCTCTGGAAACACCATATATTTT. Translating gives CSVEADGISGNTIYF.

This chain uses TRBV2 with TRBJ1-2, with D unresolved. This CDR3 has 15 amino acids. Trimming removed 7 bases at V and 4 bases at J, with 19 bases between. Per germline, CDR1 SNHLY and CDR2 FYNNEI. The DNA for the CDR3 is TGTGCCAGCACCGAAAGGAGAAGGCAGCTCTATGGCTACACCTTC. Its translation is CASTERRRQLYGYTF. Looking up the rest from reference TRBV2 and TRBJ1-2 gives the full variable domain: EPEVTQTPSHQVTQMGQEVILRCVPISNHLYFYWYRQILGQKVEFLVSFYNNEISEKSEIFDDQFSVERPDGSNFTLKIRSTKLEDSAMYFCASTERRRQLYGYTFGSGTRLTVV.

V and J are TRBV19 and TRBJ2-1; tentative D call: TRBD2 (6 bases). Trimming took off 3 bases at V and 5 bases at J, with 8 bases between the two ends. The germline CDR1 and CDR2 sequences are LNHDA and SQIVND (reference sequence). The CDR3 spans 13 residues. The CDR3 reads CASSIGRDNEQFF. The DNA of the CDR3 is TGTGCCAGTAGTATCGGGAGAGACAATGAGCAGTTCTTC. Full variable domain (outside the CDR3, taken from reference TRBV19 and TRBJ2-1): DGGITQSPKYLFRKEGQNVTLSCEQNLNHDAMYWYRQDPGQGLRLIYYSQIVNDFQKGDIAEGYSVSREKKESFPLTVTSAQKNPTAFYLCASSIGRDNEQFFGPGTRLTVL.

The chain uses TRBV2 and TRBJ1-5; D perhaps matches TRBD1 (5 bases). CDR1 and CDR2 from the germline V gene are SNHLY and FYNNEI. The CDR3 loop spans 16 amino acids. V lost 4 bases to trimming and J lost 0 bases, with 13 bases between them. CDR3 nucleotide sequence: TGTGCCAGCAGTGGCTCGGGACTGCATAGCAATCAGCCCCAGCATTTT. Translated, it gives CASSGSGLHSNQPQHF.

The chain couples TRBV5-1 to TRBJ1-3, with D unclear. Deletions cut 5 bases from V and 0 bases from J, with 6 bases between. The CDR3 sequence is 13 residues long. Germline CDR1 is SGHRS and CDR2 is YFSETQ. The CDR3 reads CASRSNSGNTIYF. In DNA, the CDR3 is TGCGCCAGCAGGTCCAACTCTGGAAACACCATATATTTT.

This chain connects TRBV2 to TRBJ1-1, with 10 bases matching TRBD1. With V trimmed by 7 bases and J by 5 bases, 16 bases remained unmatched. The germline V gene encodes CDR1 SNHLY and CDR2 FYNNEI. The length of the CDR3 is 17 residues. The CDR3 region has the DNA TGTGCCAGCAACCCAGGACAGGGGGGACCCGAGAGGACTGAAGCTTTCTTT. Encoded protein: CASNPGQGGPERTEAFF.

The rearrangement links TRBV6-5 to TRBJ2-4; 8 bases fit TRBD1. CDR1 and CDR2 from the germline V gene are MNHEY and SVGAGI. This CDR3 is 13 amino acids long. V lost 2 bases to trimming and J lost 6 bases; unmatched junction nucleotides: 0. CDR3 sequence reads: CASSYGTGNIQYF. The CDR3 DNA sequence: TGTGCCAGCAGTTACGGGACAGGAAACATTCAGTACTTC.

This chain uses TRBV7-6 with TRBJ1-1, with unresolved D. V was clipped by 1 base and J by 1 base, with 4 bases between them. The CDR3 is made up of 13 amino acids. Germline loops: CDR1 SGHVS, CDR2 FNYEAQ. CDR3 nucleotide sequence: TGTGCCAGCAGCTTAGACACGAACACTGAAGCTTTCTTT. Its translation is CASSLDTNTEAFF.

This CDR3 is CASSFGPGQRIGNTIYF. CDR3 nucleotides: TGTGCCAGCAGCTTTGGACCGGGACAAAGGATAGGGAACACCATATATTTT. This sequence joins TRBV7-9 and TRBJ1-3; perhaps TRBD1 as D (6 bases). The CDR3 sequence is 17 residues long. The germline gives CDR1 SEHNR, CDR2 FQNEAQ (reference sequence). V lost 3 bases and J lost 7, with 22 bases in between. Filled out from reference TRBV7-9 and TRBJ1-3, the complete variable domain reads DTGVSQNPRHKITKRGQNVTFRCDPISEHNRLYWYRQTLGQGPEFLTYFQNEAQLEKSRLLSDRFSAERPKGSFSTLEIQRTEQGDSAMYLCASSFGPGQRIGNTIYFGEGSWLTVV.

In this sample, this clone turned up once. V is TRBV27 and J is TRBJ2-1, with 8 bases that match TRBD1. CDR3 length: 14 amino acids. Germline-derived CDR1 and CDR2 are MNHEY and SMNVEV (reference sequence). Trimming removed 5 bases from V and 7 bases from J; junction bases left unmatched: 7. CDR3 DNA: TGTGCCAGCAGTAACGGACAGGGCGGGAATGAGCAGTTCTTC. Translated: CASSNGQGGNEQFF.